This T cell receptor beta chain stems from a study of a mutant IDH1 vaccine in newly diagnosed glioma. Study information: The initiation of vaccination occurred 4-6 weeks after radiotherapy alone, or with temozolomide cycles.

V lost 4 bases and J 4 bases, leaving 13 bases between the germline ends. This CDR3 is 14 amino acids long. Germline CDR1 and CDR2: MDHEN and SYDVKM. Regarding this clone: Its antigen remains unknown.

Time point indicated: week 23, last vaccination. Doses comprised 300 ug of mutant IDH1 20-mer peptide each, plus topical imiquimod. The data were produced by immunoSEQ multiplex PCR, yet TCRdb's version contains in-frame clones alone and is incomplete. The data show under 70,000 clones, over 75% seen once. The TCR originated in a man aged 18 to 35 with glioma. V and J are TRBV28 and TRBJ1-2; maybe TRBD1 (5 bases). Specimen: PBMCs, collected from a glioma patient whose treatment included an IDH1 peptide vaccine. CDR3 sequence: CASSSTGLIYGYTF. The CDR3 DNA reads as TGTGCCAGCAGTTCAACGGGACTTATCTATGGCTACACCTTC.